The 25 T cell receptor beta chains given below trace back to one sample, sequenced in a study of cytomegalovirus exposure and HLA in healthy donors. 13 Jbeta primers and 60 Vbeta primers were used for the PCR. Clones were sequenced by immunoSEQ multiplex PCR, and TCRdb holds only the in-frame ones, with some missing. The profile shows 180,000 or so clones, around 80% of them singletons. The sequenced sample consisted of PBMCs. The receptors were gathered from a female donor in good health and CMV-seronegative.

This clone was counted a few times. The V and J genes are TRBV27 and TRBJ1-1; 7 bases are shared with TRBD1. The germline CDR1 and CDR2 sequences are MNHEY and SMNVEV (reference sequence). Losses at the gene ends were 5 bases for V and 0 bases for J; bases not matched to a gene: 18. The CDR3 extends over 19 amino acids. The DNA of the CDR3 is TGTGCCAGCAGTACAGACAGGGCTTTTGGTCAATCAATGAACACTGAAGCTTTCTTT. This encodes CASSTDRAFGQSMNTEAFF.

About this clone itself: A read error is likely, as this CDR3 ends without the conserved phenylalanine or tryptophan. The chain employs TRBV19 and TRBJ2-7, with a tentative D call TRBD2 (6 bases). This CDR3 comprises 12 residues. V shed 6 bases and J shed 4 bases, with 10 bases lying between them. From germline, CDR1 is LNHDA and CDR2 SQIVND (reference sequence). The DNA for the CDR3 is TGTGCCAGTAGATCGCGGGGATACGAGCAGTACCTC. Its protein product is CASRSRGYEQYL.

This clone has just one count. V is TRBV6-5 and J is TRBJ2-5; TRBD2 matches at 7 bases. CDR1 is MNHEY, CDR2 SVGAGI, per germline. The CDR3 consists of 14 residues. Trimming cost V 4 bases and J 1 base; bases outside gene matches: 3. The CDR3 region is CASSWTSFQETQYF. The CDR3 DNA sequence: TGTGCCAGCAGTTGGACTAGTTTCCAAGAGACCCAGTACTTC.

The V and J genes are TRBV6-5 and TRBJ1-2, with 9 bases identical to TRBD1. Germline CDR1 is MNHEY and CDR2 is SVGAGI. The CDR3 consists of 12 residues. V shed 6 bases, J shed 10 bases, and the junction held 6 bases outside the gene matches. The CDR3 is CASRGQGIIYTF. CDR3 coding DNA: TGTGCCAGCAGGGGACAGGGTATTATCTACACCTTC.

V usage is TRBV28 and J usage is TRBJ1-1; 12 positions agree with TRBD1. J was trimmed by 4 bases and V by 2 bases; bases with no gene match: 2. CDR1 and CDR2 (germline): MDHEN, SYDVKM. This CDR3 region has 15 residues. The CDR3 protein is CASSLGGQGATEAFF. The CDR3 region has the DNA TGTGCCAGCAGTTTAGGGGGACAGGGGGCCACTGAAGCTTTCTTT. The full variable domain, with the rest looked up from reference TRBV28 and TRBJ1-1, is DVKVTQSSRYLVKRTGEKVFLECVQDMDHENMFWYRQDPGLGLRLIYFSYDVKMKEKGDIPEGYSVSREKKERFSLILESASTNQTSMYLCASSLGGQGATEAFFGQGTRLTVV.

This clone showed up just a few times. The genes are TRBV5-1 and TRBJ1-1, with TRBD1 matching 7 bases. The V segment lost 5 bases and the J segment 7 bases; nucleotides outside the gene matches: 11. Germline CDR1 SGHRS, CDR2 YFSETQ. This CDR3 comprises 14 residues. The CDR3 is CASRPTGTVGEAFF. The CDR3 DNA follows: TGCGCCAGCAGACCCACCGGGACAGTAGGTGAAGCTTTCTTT.

V usage is TRBV18 and J usage is TRBJ1-4; the match to TRBD1 covers 7 bases. Trimming at V came to 0 bases and at J to 7 bases, leaving 11 bases not matched to a gene. Germline V lookup: CDR1 KGHSH, CDR2 LQKENI. CDR3 length: 17 amino acids. The CDR3 is CASSPPTSTGNSEKLFF. The CDR3 DNA sequence: TGTGCCAGCTCACCACCAACTTCGACAGGGAATAGTGAAAAACTGTTTTTT.

V gene TRBV28 combines with J gene TRBJ2-3, with D hard to call. Germline V gene sequence: CDR1 MDHEN, CDR2 SYDVKM. The CDR3 covers 15 residues. The V end was cut by 2 bases, the J end by 0 bases, with 9 bases between. CDR3 nucleotide sequence: TGTGCCAGCAGTTTAAGAGCTACTAGCACAGATACGCAGTATTTT. Its translation is CASSLRATSTDTQYF.

This chain connects TRBV9 to TRBJ1-4; D gene ambiguous. The CDR3 loop spans 17 amino acids. In germline, CDR1 is SGDLS, CDR2 YYNGEE. Trimming took off 0 bases at V and 0 bases at J, with 12 bases between the two ends. The DNA of the CDR3 is TGTGCCAGCAGCGTAGGACCTTTACAGTCAACTAATGAAAAACTGTTTTTT. It translates to CASSVGPLQSTNEKLFF.

The chain has TRBV7-9 and TRBJ1-2; the match to TRBD1 covers 8 bases. CDR1 and CDR2 (germline): SEHNR, FQNEAQ (reference sequence). V was clipped by 7 bases and J by 6 bases; unmatched bases: 13. The CDR3 sequence is 15 residues long. In DNA form, the CDR3 reads TGTGCCAGCAACTTGAGGGACAGGACAACTGATGGCTACACCTTC. It translates to CASNLRDRTTDGYTF.

The chain couples TRBV15 to TRBJ2-1; 11 bases agree with TRBD2. The CDR3 is 16 amino acids. J lost 2 bases, V lost 4 bases, and 4 bases had no gene match. CDR1 and CDR2 from the germline V gene are LNHNV and YYDKDF (reference sequence). The CDR3 spells CATSKSGLAAYNEQFF. For the CDR3, the DNA is TGTGCCACCAGCAAGTCGGGACTAGCGGCCTACAATGAGCAGTTCTTC.

This rearrangement joins TRBV11-1 to TRBJ2-2, with D tentatively TRBD1 (5 bases). The CDR3 contains 17 residues. Looked up from germline, CDR1 is SGHAT and CDR2 is FQDESV (reference sequence). V was cut by 2 bases and J by 1 base, with 14 bases left in between. The chain's CDR3 is CASSLSFVGENTGELFF. CDR3 nucleotide sequence: TGTGCCAGCAGCTTATCGTTCGTAGGGGAGAACACCGGGGAGCTGTTTTTT.

This clone occurred once. The V and J genes are TRBV25-1 and TRBJ2-7, with unresolved D. This CDR3 has 11 amino acids. CDR1 and CDR2 (germline): MGHDK, SYGVNS. Trimming removed 8 bases at V and 4 bases at J, with 9 bases between. CDR3: CASVLLYEQYF. The CDR3 DNA follows: TGTGCCAGCGTCCTTTTGTACGAGCAGTACTTC.

V usage is TRBV7-9 and J usage is TRBJ2-2; a possible D gene is TRBD2 (6 bases). V lost 5 bases, J lost 7 bases, and 8 bases lay in between. The CDR3 is 12 amino acids. Per the germline V gene, CDR1 is SEHNR and CDR2 is FQNEAQ (reference sequence). The CDR3 spells CASSPGVGELFF. CDR3 bases: TGTGCCAGCAGCCCGGGGGTCGGGGAGCTGTTTTTT.

In DNA, the CDR3 is TGTGCCAGCAGTTTTCTGGCGGCGCCCGAGCAGTACTTC. This codes for CASSFLAAPEQYF. The chain couples TRBV28 to TRBJ2-7; D remains ambiguous. V lost 3 bases and J 6 bases, leaving 12 bases between the germline ends. Germline V gene sequence: CDR1 MDHEN, CDR2 SYDVKM. CDR3 size: 13 residues.

The V gene is TRBV7-9, the J gene TRBJ2-1, with 7 bases that match TRBD2. The V gene's germline CDR1 is SEHNR and CDR2 FQNEAQ (reference sequence). This CDR3 contains 12 residues. The junction had 9 bases not matched to a gene; V was cut back by 4 bases and J by 15 bases. The DNA for the CDR3 is TGTGCCAGCAGCTCGGCGGGGGTGCGGCGGTTCTTC. The encoded protein is CASSSAGVRRFF.

Written as DNA, the CDR3 is TGTGCCAGCAGCTTCACAGGGTCAGGGGATGGCTACACCTTC. This codes for CASSFTGSGDGYTF. V gene TRBV7-8 combines with J gene TRBJ1-2, with a possible D match to TRBD1 (6 bases). V was clipped by 3 bases and J by 6 bases, with 14 bases between them. Germline lookup yields CDR1 SGHVS and CDR2 FQNEAQ. The CDR3 spans 14 residues.

V usage is TRBV30 and J usage is TRBJ2-3; D is possibly TRBD2 (6 bases). Between the trimmed V and J ends, which lost 0 bases and 3 bases, there was a span of 10 bases. Germline loops: CDR1 GTSNPN, CDR2 SVGIG (reference sequence). The CDR3 length is 14 residues. CDR3 protein: CAWSVGTQTDTQYF. The CDR3 DNA reads as TGTGCCTGGAGTGTAGGGACTCAAACAGATACGCAGTATTTT.

The V call is TRBV6-1, the J call TRBJ1-2, with D maybe TRBD1 (5 bases). CDR1 and CDR2 (germline): MNHNS, SASEGT. The CDR3 totals 19 residues. With 0 bases removed from V and 3 bases from J, the gap between germline ends came to 23 bases. The CDR3 is CASSEAGVGLWGDDYGYTF. In DNA form, the CDR3 reads TGTGCCAGCAGTGAAGCGGGAGTGGGGCTTTGGGGGGATGACTATGGCTACACCTTC.

This chain joins TRBV5-6 and TRBJ1-2, with TRBD1 identical over 7 bases. The germline gives CDR1 SGHDT, CDR2 YYEEEE. Trimming cost V 0 bases and J 3 bases; bases outside gene matches: 5. The CDR3 has 15 amino acids. The CDR3 reads CASSLDRGSYYGYTF. The CDR3 nucleotides are TGTGCCAGCAGCTTGGACAGGGGAAGCTACTATGGCTACACCTTC.

In DNA, the CDR3 is TGCGCCAGCAGCTTGGGGCAACAGGGTTGGGCGGCAGATACGCAGTATTTT. Encoded protein: CASSLGQQGWAADTQYF. The chain employs TRBV5-1 and TRBJ2-3; a weak D match, TRBD1 (6 bases). The V end lost 0 bases, the J end lost 4 bases, and 18 bases lay between the germline ends. Germline CDR1 SGHRS, CDR2 YFSETQ. The CDR3 has 17 residues.

The CDR3 DNA is TGCGCCAGCAGTCAGGGGGCCGTTCAAGAGACCCAGTACTTC. This codes for CASSQGAVQETQYF. The chain couples TRBV5-1 to TRBJ2-5, with 8 bases identical to TRBD1. Trimming removed 5 bases from V and 2 bases from J; junction bases left unmatched: 5. Germline loops: CDR1 SGHRS, CDR2 YFSETQ. The CDR3 is 14 amino acids.

The chain has TRBV2 and TRBJ2-1; possibly TRBD2 for D (6 bases). The V and J ends lost 6 bases and 15 bases respectively, with 12 bases between them. The CDR3 is made up of 10 amino acids. Germline values: CDR1 SNHLY, CDR2 FYNNEI. CDR3 DNA sequence: TGTGCCAGCAGGGGCACTAGCAGGTTCTTC. Translated: CASRGTSRFF.

The chain uses TRBV7-2 and TRBJ2-4; 7 nucleotides line up with TRBD2. The junction had 8 bases not matched to a gene; V was cut back by 0 bases and J by 9 bases. From germline, CDR1 is SGHTA and CDR2 FQGNSA. The CDR3 totals 15 residues. CDR3 region: CASSLATSQRGIQYF. The CDR3 coding sequence is TGTGCCAGCAGCTTAGCAACAAGCCAGCGGGGCATTCAGTACTTC.

The rearrangement links TRBV7-9 to TRBJ2-1, with 9 bases matching TRBD2. CDR3 size: 13 residues. In germline, CDR1 is SEHNR, CDR2 FQNEAQ (reference sequence). V shed 8 bases, J shed 9 bases, and the junction held 8 bases outside the gene matches. The CDR3 DNA reads as TGTGCCAGCGTCCTAGCGGGAATCAGTGAGCAGTTCTTC. As protein: CASVLAGISEQFF.